This T cell receptor (beta chain) was sequenced for a study of blood T cell repertoires in COVID-19. Overall study context: The United States, Italy and Spain supplied acute and convalescent COVID-19 samples. PBMCs, B-cell-depleted T cells, or T cells were the source of the cDNA or gDNA that made up the material.

Authors' data handling: How many nucleated cells were present was estimated from reference gene primer amplification. Here immunoSEQ multiplex PCR was the method, and the copy in TCRdb shows in-frame clones only, minus some. That table is the source of V, J and clone size, and D and trimming were worked out from the DNA. This table holds 250,000 or so clones, around 90% found once. The ends lost 2 bases at V and 4 bases at J; junction bases unmatched: 17. Germline CDR1 and CDR2: SNHLY and FYNNEI. This CDR3 region has 19 residues. The sequence came from a woman between 40 and 55 years old who had recovered from COVID-19. Sequences were obtained from peripheral blood. The rearrangement links TRBV2 to TRBJ2-3; 8 bases agree with TRBD2. The DNA for the CDR3 is TGTGCCAGCAGTGAAAAGGGGTTCAGTAGCGGGAACCTACCAGATACGCAGTATTTT. It is translated as CASSEKGFSSGNLPDTQYF. Variable domain in full (rest from reference TRBV2 and TRBJ2-3): EPEVTQTPSHQVTQMGQEVILRCVPISNHLYFYWYRQILGQKVEFLVSFYNNEISEKSEIFDDQFSVERPDGSNFTLKIRSTKLEDSAMYFCASSEKGFSSGNLPDTQYFGPGTRLTVL.